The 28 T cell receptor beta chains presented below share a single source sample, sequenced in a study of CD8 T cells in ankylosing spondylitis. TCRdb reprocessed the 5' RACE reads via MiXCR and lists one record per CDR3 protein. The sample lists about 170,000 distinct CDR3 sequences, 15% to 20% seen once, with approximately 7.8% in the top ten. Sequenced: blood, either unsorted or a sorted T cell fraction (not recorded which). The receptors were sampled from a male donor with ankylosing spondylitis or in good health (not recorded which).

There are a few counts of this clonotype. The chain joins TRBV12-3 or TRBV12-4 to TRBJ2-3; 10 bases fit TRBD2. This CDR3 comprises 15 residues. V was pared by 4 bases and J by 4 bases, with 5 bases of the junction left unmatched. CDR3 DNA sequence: TGTGCCAGCAGTTACTCTAGCGGGAGATCAGATACGCAGTATTTT. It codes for CASSYSSGRSDTQYF.

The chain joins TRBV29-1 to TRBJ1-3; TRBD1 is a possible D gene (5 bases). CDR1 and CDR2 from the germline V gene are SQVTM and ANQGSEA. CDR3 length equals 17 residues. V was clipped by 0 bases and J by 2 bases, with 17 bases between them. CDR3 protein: CSVEEVTGIGAGNTIYF. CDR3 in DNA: TGCAGCGTTGAAGAGGTCACGGGGATAGGGGCTGGAAACACCATATATTTT.

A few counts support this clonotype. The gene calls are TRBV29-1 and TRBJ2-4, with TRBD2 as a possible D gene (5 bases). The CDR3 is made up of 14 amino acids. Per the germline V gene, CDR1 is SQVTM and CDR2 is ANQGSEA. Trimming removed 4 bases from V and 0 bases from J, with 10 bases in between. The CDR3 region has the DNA TGCAGCGTTGTCAGCGGACTAGCCAAAAACATTCAGTACTTC. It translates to CSVVSGLAKNIQYF. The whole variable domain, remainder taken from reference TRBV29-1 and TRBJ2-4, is SAVISQKPSRDICQRGTSLTIQCQVDSQVTMMFWYRQQPGQSLTLIATANQGSEATYESGFVIDKFPISRPNLTFSTLTVSNMSPEDSSIYLCSVVSGLAKNIQYFGAGTRLSVL.

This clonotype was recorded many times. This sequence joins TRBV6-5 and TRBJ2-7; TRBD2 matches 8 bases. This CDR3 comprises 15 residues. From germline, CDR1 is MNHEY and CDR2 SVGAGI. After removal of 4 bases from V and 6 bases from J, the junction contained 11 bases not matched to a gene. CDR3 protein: CASSFAGTSPFEQYF. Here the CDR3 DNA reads TGTGCCAGCAGTTTCGCCGGGACTAGTCCGTTCGAGCAGTACTTC.

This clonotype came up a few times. The CDR3 is CSASESGRALTYNEQFF. The CDR3 nucleotides read TGCAGTGCTAGCGAGAGCGGGAGGGCCCTAACCTACAATGAGCAGTTCTTC. The V gene is TRBV20-1, the J gene TRBJ2-1; TRBD2 matches at 10 bases. The germline V gene encodes CDR1 DFQATT and CDR2 SNEGSKA (reference sequence). There are 17 residues in the CDR3. Trimming took 3 bases from V and 2 from J; bases not matched to a gene: 10.

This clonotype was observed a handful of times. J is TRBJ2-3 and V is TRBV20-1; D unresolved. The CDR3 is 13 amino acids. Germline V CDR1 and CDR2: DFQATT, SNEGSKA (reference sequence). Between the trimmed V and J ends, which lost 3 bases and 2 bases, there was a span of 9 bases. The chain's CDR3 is CSARKGSTDTQYF. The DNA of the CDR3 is TGCAGTGCTAGGAAAGGCTCCACAGATACGCAGTATTTT.

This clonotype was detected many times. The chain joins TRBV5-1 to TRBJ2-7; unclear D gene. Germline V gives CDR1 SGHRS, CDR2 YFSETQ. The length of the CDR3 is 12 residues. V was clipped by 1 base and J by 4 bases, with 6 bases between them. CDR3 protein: CASSLTSYEQYF. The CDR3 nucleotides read TGCGCCAGCAGCTTGACGAGTTACGAGCAGTACTTC. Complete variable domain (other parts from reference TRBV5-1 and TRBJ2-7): KAGVTQTPRYLIKTRGQQVTLSCSPISGHRSVSWYQQTPGQGLQFLFEYFSETQRNKGNFPGRFSGRQFSNSRSEMNVSTLELGDSALYLCASSLTSYEQYFGPGTRLTVT.

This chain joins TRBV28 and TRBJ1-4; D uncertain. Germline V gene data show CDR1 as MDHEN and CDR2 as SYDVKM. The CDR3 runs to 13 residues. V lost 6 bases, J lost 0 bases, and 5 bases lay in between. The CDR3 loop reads CASSDATNEKLFF. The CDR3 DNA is TGTGCCAGCAGCGATGCAACTAATGAAAAACTGTTTTTT.

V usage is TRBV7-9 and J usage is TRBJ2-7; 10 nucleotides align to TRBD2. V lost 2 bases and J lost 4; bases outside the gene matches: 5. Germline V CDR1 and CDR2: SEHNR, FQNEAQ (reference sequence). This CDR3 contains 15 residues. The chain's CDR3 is CASSLSLAGVYEQYF. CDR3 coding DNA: TGTGCCAGCAGCTTATCCCTAGCGGGAGTGTACGAGCAGTACTTC.

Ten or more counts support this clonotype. The CDR3 spells CASSFSGIPPRETQYF. CDR3 nucleotide sequence: TGTGCCAGCAGTTTTTCGGGAATACCACCCAGGGAGACCCAGTACTTC. The chain links TRBV12-3 or TRBV12-4 to TRBJ2-5, with D perhaps TRBD2 (5 bases). V was clipped by 3 bases and J by 5 bases, with 19 bases between them. This CDR3 is 16 amino acids long.

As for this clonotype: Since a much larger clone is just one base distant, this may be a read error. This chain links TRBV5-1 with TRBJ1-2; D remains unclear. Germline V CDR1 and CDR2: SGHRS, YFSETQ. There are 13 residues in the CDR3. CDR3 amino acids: CASSRQQNYAYTF. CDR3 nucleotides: TGCGCCAGCAGCCGGCAGCAAAACTATGCCTACACCTTC.

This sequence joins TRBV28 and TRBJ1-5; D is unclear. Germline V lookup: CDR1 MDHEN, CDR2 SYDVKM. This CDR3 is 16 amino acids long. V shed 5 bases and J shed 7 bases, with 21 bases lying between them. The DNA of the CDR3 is TGTGCCAGCAGTCCCTTCGGACGGGTGGTAATCCAGCCCCAGCATTTT. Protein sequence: CASSPFGRVVIQPQHF.

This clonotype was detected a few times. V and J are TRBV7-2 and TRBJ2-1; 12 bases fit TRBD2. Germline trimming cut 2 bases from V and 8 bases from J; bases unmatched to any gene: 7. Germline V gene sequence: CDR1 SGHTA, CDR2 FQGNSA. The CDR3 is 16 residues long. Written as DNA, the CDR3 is TGTGCCAGCAGCTTACGTAGACTAGCGGGAGCGGATGAGCAGTTCTTC. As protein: CASSLRRLAGADEQFF. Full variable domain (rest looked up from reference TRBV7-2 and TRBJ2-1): GAGVSQSPSNKVTEKGKDVELRCDPISGHTALYWYRQSLGQGLEFLIYFQGNSAPDKSGLPSDRFSAERTGGSVSTLTIQRTQQEDSAVYLCASSLRRLAGADEQFFGPGTRLTVL.

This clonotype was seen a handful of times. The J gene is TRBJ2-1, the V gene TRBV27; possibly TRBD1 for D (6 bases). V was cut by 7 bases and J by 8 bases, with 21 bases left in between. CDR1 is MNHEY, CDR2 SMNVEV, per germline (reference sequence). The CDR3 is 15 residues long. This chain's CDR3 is CASTNYGGGNDEQFF. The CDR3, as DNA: TGTGCCAGCACCAATTATGGGGGCGGAAACGATGAGCAGTTCTTC.

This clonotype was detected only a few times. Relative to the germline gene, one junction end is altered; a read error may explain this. The CDR3 DNA sequence: TGCGCCAGCAGCTTGGCTTCTAGCACAGATACGCAGTATTTT. Encoded protein: CASSLASSTDTQYF. The chain recombines TRBV11-3 with TRBJ2-3; D remains unclear. Germline loops: CDR1 SGHNT, CDR2 YENEEA. The CDR3 length is 14 residues.

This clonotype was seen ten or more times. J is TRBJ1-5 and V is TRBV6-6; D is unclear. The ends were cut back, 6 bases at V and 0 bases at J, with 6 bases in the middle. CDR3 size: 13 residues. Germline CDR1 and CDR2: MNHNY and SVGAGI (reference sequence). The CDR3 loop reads CASRIHSNQPQHF. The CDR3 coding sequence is TGTGCCAGCAGGATTCATAGCAATCAGCCCCAGCATTTT.

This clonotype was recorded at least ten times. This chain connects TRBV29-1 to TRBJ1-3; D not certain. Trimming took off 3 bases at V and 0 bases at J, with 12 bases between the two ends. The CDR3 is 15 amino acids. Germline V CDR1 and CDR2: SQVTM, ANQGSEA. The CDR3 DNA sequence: TGCAGCGTTGAGGACTTTGGGAGCTCTGGAAACACCATATATTTT. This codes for CSVEDFGSSGNTIYF.

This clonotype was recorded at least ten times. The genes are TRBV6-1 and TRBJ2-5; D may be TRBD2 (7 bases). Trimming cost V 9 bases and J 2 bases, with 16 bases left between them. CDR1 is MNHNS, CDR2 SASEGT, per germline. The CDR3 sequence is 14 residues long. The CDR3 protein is CASEMGGGQETQYF. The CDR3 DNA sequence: TGTGCCAGTGAAATGGGAGGGGGGCAAGAGACCCAGTACTTC.

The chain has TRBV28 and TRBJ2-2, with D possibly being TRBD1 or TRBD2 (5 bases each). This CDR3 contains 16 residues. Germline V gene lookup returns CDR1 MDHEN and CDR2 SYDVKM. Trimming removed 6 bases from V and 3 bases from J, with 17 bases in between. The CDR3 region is CASSTTGTRDTGELFF. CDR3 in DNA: TGTGCCAGCAGCACCACCGGGACGCGGGACACCGGGGAGCTGTTTTTT.

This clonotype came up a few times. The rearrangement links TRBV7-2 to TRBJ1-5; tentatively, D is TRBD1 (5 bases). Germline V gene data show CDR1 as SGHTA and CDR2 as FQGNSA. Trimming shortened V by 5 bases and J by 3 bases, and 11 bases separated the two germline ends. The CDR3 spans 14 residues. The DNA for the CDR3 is TGTGCCAGCAGCGCCCAGGGTAACAATCAGCCCCAGCATTTT. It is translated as CASSAQGNNQPQHF.

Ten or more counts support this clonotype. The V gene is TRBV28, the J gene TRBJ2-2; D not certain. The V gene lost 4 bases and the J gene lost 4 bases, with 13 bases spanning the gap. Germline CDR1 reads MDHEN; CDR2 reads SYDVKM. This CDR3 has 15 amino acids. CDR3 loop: CASSSSQPGTGELFF. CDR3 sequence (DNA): TGTGCCAGCAGTTCCTCTCAGCCGGGCACCGGGGAGCTGTTTTTT.

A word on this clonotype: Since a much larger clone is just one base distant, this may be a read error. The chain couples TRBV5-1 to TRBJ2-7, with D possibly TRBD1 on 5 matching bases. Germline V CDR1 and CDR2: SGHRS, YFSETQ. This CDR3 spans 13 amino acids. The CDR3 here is CVSSLEQAYEQYF. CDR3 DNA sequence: TGCGTCAGCAGCTTGGAACAGGCCTACGAGCAGTACTTC.

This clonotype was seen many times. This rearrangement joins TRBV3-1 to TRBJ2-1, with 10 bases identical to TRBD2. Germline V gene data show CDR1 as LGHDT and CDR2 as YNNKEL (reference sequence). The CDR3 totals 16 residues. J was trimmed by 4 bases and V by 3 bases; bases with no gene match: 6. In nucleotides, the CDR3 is TGTGCCAGCAGCCAGGGAGGACTAGCGGTATACAATGAGCAGTTCTTC. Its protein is CASSQGGLAVYNEQFF.

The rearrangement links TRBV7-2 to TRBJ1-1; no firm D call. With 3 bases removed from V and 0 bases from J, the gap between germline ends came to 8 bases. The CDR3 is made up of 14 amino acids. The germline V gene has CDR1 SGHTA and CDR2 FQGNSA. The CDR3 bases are TGTGCCAGCAGCTTGGTGAACATGAACACTGAAGCTTTCTTT. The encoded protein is CASSLVNMNTEAFF.

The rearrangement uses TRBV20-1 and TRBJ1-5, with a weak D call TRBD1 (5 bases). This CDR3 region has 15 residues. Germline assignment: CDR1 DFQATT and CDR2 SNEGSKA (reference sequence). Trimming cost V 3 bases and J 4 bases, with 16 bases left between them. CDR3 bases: TGCAGTGCTAGCGGGGTGGGGGGATTGAATCAGCCCCAGCATTTT. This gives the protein CSASGVGGLNQPQHF.

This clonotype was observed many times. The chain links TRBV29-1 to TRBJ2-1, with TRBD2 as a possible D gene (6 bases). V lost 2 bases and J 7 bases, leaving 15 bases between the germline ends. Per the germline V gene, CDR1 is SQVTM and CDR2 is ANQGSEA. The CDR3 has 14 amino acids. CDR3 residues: CSVERGTGGNEQFF. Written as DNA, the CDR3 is TGCAGCGTTGAACGTGGGACTGGTGGGAATGAGCAGTTCTTC.

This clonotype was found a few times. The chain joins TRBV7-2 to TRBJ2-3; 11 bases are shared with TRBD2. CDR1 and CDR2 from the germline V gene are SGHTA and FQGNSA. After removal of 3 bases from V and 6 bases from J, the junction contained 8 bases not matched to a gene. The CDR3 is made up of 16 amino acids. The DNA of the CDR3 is TGTGCCAGCAGCTTGACTAGCGGGATTCCGGGGGATACGCAGTATTTT. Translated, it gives CASSLTSGIPGDTQYF.

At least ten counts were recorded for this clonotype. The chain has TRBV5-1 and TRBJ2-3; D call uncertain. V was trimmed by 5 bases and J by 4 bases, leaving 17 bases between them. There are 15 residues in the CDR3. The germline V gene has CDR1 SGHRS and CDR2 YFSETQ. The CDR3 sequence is CASSPRPGSSDTQYF. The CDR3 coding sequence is TGCGCCAGCAGTCCGCGCCCCGGGTCATCAGATACGCAGTATTTT.